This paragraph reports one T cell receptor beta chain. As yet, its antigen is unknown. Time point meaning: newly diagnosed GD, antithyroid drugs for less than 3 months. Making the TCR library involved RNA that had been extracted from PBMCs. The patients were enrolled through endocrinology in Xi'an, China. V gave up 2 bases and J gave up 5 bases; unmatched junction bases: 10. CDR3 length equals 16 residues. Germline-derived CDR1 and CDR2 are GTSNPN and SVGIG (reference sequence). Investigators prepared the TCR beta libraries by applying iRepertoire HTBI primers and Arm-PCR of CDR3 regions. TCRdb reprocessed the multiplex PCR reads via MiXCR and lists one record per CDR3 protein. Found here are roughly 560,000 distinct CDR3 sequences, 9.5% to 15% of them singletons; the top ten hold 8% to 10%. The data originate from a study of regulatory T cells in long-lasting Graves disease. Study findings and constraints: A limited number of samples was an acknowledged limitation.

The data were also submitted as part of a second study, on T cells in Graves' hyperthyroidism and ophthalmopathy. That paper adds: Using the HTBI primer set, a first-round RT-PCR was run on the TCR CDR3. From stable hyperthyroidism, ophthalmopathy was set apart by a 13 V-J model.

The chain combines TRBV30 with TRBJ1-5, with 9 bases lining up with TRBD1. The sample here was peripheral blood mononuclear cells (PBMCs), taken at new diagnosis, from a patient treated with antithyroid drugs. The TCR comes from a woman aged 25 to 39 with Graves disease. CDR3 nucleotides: TGTGCCTGGAGTTCCCCCGGGACAGGGCCCGATCAGCCCCAGCATTTT. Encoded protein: CAWSSPGTGPDQPQHF.